This T cell receptor (beta chain) was identified during a study of shared clonotypes between healthy human individuals. Study-wide background: CD4 naive and memory got three plates each, CD8 naive two, CD8 memory one.

The CDR3 runs 14 residues. The ends lost 4 bases at V and 0 bases at J; junction bases unmatched: 3. CDR1 LNHDA and CDR2 SQIVND come from the germline V gene (reference sequence). Study results and caveats: Compared with clonotypes that all four donors shared, non-shared clonotypes had lower generation probabilities. Sampling was confined to blood; repertoires within tissues likely differ. A few donors had 5% to 6% of their naive CD4 clonotypes in common.

CD45RO-negative, CCR7-selected cells formed the naive CD8 fraction, which excluded terminally differentiated effector memory CD45RA+ cells. On this clone itself: The antigen is unknown.

TCRdb's copy holds only in-frame clones and misses some; the assay was immunoSEQ multiplex PCR. This sample carries some 1,900,000 clones, roughly 95% of them seen once, and the ten largest clones take approximately 1.2%. V is TRBV19 and J is TRBJ2-7, with 7 bases identical to TRBD2. The sequence derives from a man younger than 35 in good health. Source material: naive CD8+ T cells sorted from blood. In DNA form, the CDR3 reads TGTGCCAGTAGTAACCGGGACTACTCCTACGAGCAGTACTTC. This encodes CASSNRDYSYEQYF.